There are a few counts of the clone carrying this T cell receptor (beta chain). Its antigen is still unknown. The sample originates from a study of T cell clonality in common variable immunodeficiency. Findings and caveats of the study: CVID subjects shared fewer TCRbeta clones than healthy controls did. Common variable immunodeficiency TCR beta sequences reportedly had fewer deletions and N-nucleotide insertions. TCRbeta clonality was increased in CVID versus healthy controls.

Sequencing was performed with immunoSEQ multiplex PCR; in TCRdb, only in-frame clones are kept and a portion is missing. Altogether 15,000 to 20,000 clones were found in the sample, and no singletons occur. Patients and controls were mostly of Caucasian heritage. Each donor provided roughly 4.5 to 8.5 ml of heparinized whole blood. The specimen sequenced was peripheral blood mononuclear cells. The TCR comes from a human donor with common variable immunodeficiency.

The covered CDR3 bases are TGTGCCAGCAGCTTAGTCGCCCAGGGTGGTGAAAAA. This encodes CASSLVAQGGEK. Given in full, the CDR3 is CASSLVAQGGEKLFF. This sequence joins TRBV11-2 and TRBJ1-4, with D perhaps matching TRBD1 (5 bases). The read terminates 3 residues ahead of where the CDR3 ends, so the germline J gene completes it. The CDR3 runs to 15 residues. CDR1 and CDR2 (germline): SGHAT, FQNNGV. The V end lost 1 base, the J end lost 7 bases, and 13 bases lay between the germline ends.